There are a few counts of the clone carrying this TCR beta chain. The data were obtained in a study of blood T cell repertoires in COVID-19. The overall study: T cells, B-cell-depleted T cells, or PBMCs provided the cDNA or gDNA that served as material.

The table came from immunoSEQ multiplex PCR; TCRdb's copy has only in-frame clones and leaves some out. The table lists around 360,000 clones, 80% to 90% of them singletons, with 1.9% in the top ten. The CDR3 runs 13 residues. CDR1 is LNHDA and CDR2 is SQIVND in the germline V gene (reference sequence). Trimming left V 5 bases short and J 6 bases short, with 13 bases between. The chain couples TRBV19 to TRBJ1-2; tentatively, D is TRBD1 (6 bases). The sequence was obtained from a man aged 35-49 years in a cohort exposed to, infected with or recovered from COVID-19 (not recorded which). Material: PBMCs or T cells enriched from blood (not recorded which). Here the CDR3 DNA reads TGTGCCAGTAGTCCTACAGGGCACGATGGCTACACCTTC. Its protein is CASSPTGHDGYTF.